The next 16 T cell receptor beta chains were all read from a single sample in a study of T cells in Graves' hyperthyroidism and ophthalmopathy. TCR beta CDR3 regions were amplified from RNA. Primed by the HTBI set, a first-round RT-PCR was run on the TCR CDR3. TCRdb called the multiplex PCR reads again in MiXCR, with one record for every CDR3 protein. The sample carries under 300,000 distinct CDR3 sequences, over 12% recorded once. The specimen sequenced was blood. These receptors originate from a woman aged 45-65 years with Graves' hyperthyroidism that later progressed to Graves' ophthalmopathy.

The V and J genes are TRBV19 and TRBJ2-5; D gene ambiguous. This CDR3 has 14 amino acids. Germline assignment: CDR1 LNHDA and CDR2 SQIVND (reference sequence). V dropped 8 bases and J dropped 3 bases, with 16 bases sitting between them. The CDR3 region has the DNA TGTGCCAGTGCATTTAGGGCGGAAAAAGAGACCCAGTACTTC. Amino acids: CASAFRAEKETQYF. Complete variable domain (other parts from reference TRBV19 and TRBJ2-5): DGGITQSPKYLFRKEGQNVTLSCEQNLNHDAMYWYRQDPGQGLRLIYYSQIVNDFQKGDIAEGYSVSREKKESFPLTVTSAQKNPTAFYLCASAFRAEKETQYFGPGTRLLVL.

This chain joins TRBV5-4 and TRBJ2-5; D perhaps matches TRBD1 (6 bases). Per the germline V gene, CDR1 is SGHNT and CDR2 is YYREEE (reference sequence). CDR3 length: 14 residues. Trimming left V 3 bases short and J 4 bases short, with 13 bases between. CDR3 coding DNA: TGTGCCAGCAGCTCGGGTGGGGGCCGAGAGACCCAGTACTTC. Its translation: CASSSGGGRETQYF.

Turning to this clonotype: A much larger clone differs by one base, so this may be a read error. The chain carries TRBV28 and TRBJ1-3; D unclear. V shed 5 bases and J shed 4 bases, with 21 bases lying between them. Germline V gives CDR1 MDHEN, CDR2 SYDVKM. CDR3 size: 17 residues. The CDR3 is CASSPSRYHLVGNTIYF. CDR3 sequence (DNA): TGTGCCAGCAGTCCCTCCAGATACCACTTAGTCGGAAACACCATATATTTT.

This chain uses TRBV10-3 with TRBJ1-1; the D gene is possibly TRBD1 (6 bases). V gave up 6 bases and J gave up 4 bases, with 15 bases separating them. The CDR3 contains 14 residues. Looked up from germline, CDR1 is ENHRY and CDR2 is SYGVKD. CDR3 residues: CAIRGGGAVTEAFF. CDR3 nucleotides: TGTGCCATCAGGGGTGGGGGGGCCGTCACTGAAGCTTTCTTT.

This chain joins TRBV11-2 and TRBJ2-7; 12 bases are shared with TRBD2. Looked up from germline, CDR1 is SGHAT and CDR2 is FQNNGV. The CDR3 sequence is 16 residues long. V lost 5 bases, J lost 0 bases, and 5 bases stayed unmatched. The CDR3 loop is CASSPLTSGSSYEQYF. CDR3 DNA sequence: TGTGCCAGCAGCCCCTTGACTAGCGGGAGCTCCTACGAGCAGTACTTC.

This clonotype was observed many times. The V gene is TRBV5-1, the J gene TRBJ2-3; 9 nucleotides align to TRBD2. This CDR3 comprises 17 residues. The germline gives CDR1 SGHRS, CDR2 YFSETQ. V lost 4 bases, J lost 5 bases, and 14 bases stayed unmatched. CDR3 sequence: CASSGEGSGSLEDTQYF. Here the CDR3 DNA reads TGCGCCAGCAGCGGCGAGGGTAGCGGGAGTCTTGAAGATACGCAGTATTTT.

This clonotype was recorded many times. The CDR3: CASSLRLVGLYEQYF. DNA for the CDR3: TGTGCCAGCAGTTTACGACTAGTGGGTCTCTACGAGCAGTACTTC. The chain uses TRBV28 and TRBJ2-7; TRBD2 is a possible D gene (6 bases). CDR3 length equals 15 residues. Trimming left V 2 bases short and J 3 bases short, with 14 bases between. From germline, CDR1 is MDHEN and CDR2 SYDVKM.

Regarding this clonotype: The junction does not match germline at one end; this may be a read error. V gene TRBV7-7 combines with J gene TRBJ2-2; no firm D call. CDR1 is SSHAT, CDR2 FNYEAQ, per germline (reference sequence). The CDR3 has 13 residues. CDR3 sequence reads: CASSPEPTGELFF. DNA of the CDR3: TGTGCTAGCAGCCCCGAGCCTACCGGGGAGCTGTTTTTT.

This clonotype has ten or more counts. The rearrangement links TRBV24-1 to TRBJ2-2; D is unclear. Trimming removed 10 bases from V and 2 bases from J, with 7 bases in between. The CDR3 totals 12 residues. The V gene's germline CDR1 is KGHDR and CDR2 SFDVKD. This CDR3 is CATGENTGELFF. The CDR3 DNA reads TGTGCCACGGGCGAAAACACCGGGGAGCTGTTTTTT.

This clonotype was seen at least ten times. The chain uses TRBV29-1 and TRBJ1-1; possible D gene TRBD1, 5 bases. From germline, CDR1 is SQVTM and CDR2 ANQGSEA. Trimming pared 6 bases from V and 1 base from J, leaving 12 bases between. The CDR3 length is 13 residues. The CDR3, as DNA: TGCAGCGTGGCCGGGACGACGAACACTGAAGCTTTCTTT. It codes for CSVAGTTNTEAFF.

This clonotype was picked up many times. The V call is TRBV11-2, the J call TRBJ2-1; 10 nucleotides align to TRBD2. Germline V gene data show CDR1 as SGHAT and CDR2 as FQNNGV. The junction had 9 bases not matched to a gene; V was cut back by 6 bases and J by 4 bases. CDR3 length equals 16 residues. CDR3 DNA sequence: TGTGCCAGCAGTTTCACCCGGACTAGCGGATACAATGAGCAGTTCTTC. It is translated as CASSFTRTSGYNEQFF.

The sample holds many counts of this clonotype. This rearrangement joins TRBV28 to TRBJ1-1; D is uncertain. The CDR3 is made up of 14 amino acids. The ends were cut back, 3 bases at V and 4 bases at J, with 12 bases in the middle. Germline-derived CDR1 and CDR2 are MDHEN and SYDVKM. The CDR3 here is CASSLRIQVTEAFF. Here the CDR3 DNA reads TGTGCCAGCAGTTTGAGGATTCAGGTCACTGAAGCTTTCTTT.

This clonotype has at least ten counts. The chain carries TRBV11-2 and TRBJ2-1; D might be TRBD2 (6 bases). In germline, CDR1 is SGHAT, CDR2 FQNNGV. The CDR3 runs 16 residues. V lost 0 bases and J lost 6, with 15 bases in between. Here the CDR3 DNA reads TGTGCCAGCAGCTTAGATCGCCTTAGCGGAGCCAATGAGCAGTTCTTC. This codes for CASSLDRLSGANEQFF.

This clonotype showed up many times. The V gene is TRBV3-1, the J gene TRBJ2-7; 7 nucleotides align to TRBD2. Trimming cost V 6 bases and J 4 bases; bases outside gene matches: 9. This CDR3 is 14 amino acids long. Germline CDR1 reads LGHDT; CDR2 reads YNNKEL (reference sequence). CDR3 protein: CASSPEVGRYEQYF. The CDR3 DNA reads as TGTGCCAGCAGTCCCGAGGTCGGGAGGTACGAGCAGTACTTC.

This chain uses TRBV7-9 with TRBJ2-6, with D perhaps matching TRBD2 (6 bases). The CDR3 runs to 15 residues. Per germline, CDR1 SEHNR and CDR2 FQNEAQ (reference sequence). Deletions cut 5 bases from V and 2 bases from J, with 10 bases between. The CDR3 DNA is TGTGCCAGCAGCCCCCGGGGGACTGGGGCCAACGTCCTGACTTTC. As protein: CASSPRGTGANVLTF.

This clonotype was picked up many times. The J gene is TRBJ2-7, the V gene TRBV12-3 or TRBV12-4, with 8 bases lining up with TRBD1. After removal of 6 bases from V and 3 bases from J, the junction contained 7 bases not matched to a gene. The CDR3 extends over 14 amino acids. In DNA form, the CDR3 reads TGTGCCAGCAGCCGCGGACAGGGCAACTACGAGCAGTACTTC. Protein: CASSRGQGNYEQYF.